Each of the 31 T cell receptor beta chains below was sequenced from the same sample in a study of CD8 T cells in ankylosing spondylitis. Whole-study findings and limits: Seemingly characteristic of ankylosing spondylitis blood was a TCR beta motif consisting of about 8 highly homologous variants.

MiXCR, applied by TCRdb to the 5' RACE reads, yields one record per CDR3 protein. The table records roughly 440,000 distinct CDR3 sequences, 17% of them present only once. Their cognate antigens are unknown. Sequenced material: blood, either unsorted or a sorted T cell fraction (not recorded which). The source of these receptors is a male donor with ankylosing spondylitis.

The gene calls are TRBV15 and TRBJ2-1; D could derive from TRBD1 or TRBD2 (5 bases each). Looked up from germline, CDR1 is LNHNV and CDR2 is YYDKDF (reference sequence). Trimming took 0 bases from V and 5 from J, leaving 11 bases between them. CDR3 length: 15 amino acids. This chain's CDR3 is CATSREWDQNNEQFF. In DNA form, the CDR3 reads TGTGCCACCAGCAGAGAGTGGGACCAAAACAATGAGCAGTTCTTC. Combining the CDR3 with reference TRBV15 and TRBJ2-1 gives the whole variable domain DAMVIQNPRYQVTQFGKPVTLSCSQTLNHNVMYWYQQKSSQAPKLLFHYYDKDFNNEADTPDNFQSRRPNTSFCFLDIRSPGLGDTAMYLCATSREWDQNNEQFFGPGTRLTVL.

The chain is built from TRBV7-2 and TRBJ2-7; D is unclear. The CDR3 is 14 residues long. The V end was cut by 1 base, the J end by 4 bases, with 11 bases between. CDR1 is SGHTA, CDR2 FQGNSA, per germline. The CDR3 loop is CASSLVGGEYEQYF. The CDR3 nucleotides read TGTGCCAGCAGCTTAGTAGGCGGAGAATACGAGCAGTACTTC.

This clonotype came up once. The rearrangement joins TRBV6-1 to TRBJ1-5; D gene ambiguous. Per the germline V gene, CDR1 is MNHNS and CDR2 is SASEGT. Trimming stripped 6 bases from V and 2 bases from J, with 20 bases between. This CDR3 has 17 amino acids. CDR3 sequence reads: CASSPWGSSGGNQPQHF. CDR3 coding DNA: TGTGCCAGCAGCCCCTGGGGAAGTTCAGGAGGCAATCAGCCCCAGCATTTT.

The rearrangement uses TRBV12-3 or TRBV12-4 and TRBJ1-1; D is unclear. The germline V and J ends were trimmed by 6 bases and 1 base, with 12 bases remaining between them. The CDR3 spans 14 residues. In DNA, the CDR3 is TGTGCCAGCAGACAAGGATTTCAGAACACTGAAGCTTTCTTT. Amino acid sequence: CASRQGFQNTEAFF.

This clonotype was picked up a small number of times. The chain joins TRBV27 to TRBJ1-2; D remains unclear. The CDR3 has 15 residues. Trimming took off 5 bases at V and 5 bases at J, with 18 bases between the two ends. Germline CDR1 reads MNHEY; CDR2 reads SMNVEV (reference sequence). The CDR3 nucleotides read TGTGCCAGCAGTCGAGCCTCTCGGGGTCATTATGGCTACACCTTC. Protein: CASSRASRGHYGYTF.

The chain employs TRBV2 and TRBJ2-1; D call uncertain. The CDR3 has 13 residues. Germline CDR1 is SNHLY and CDR2 is FYNNEI. V dropped 5 bases and J dropped 1 base, with 6 bases sitting between them. The CDR3: CASSPESYNEQFF. CDR3 coding DNA: TGTGCCAGCAGTCCTGAATCCTACAATGAGCAGTTCTTC.

Only a few counts were recorded for this clonotype. The gene calls are TRBV12-3 or TRBV12-4 and TRBJ2-3; D is unclear. V lost 6 bases to trimming and J lost 4 bases, with 8 bases between them. There are 12 residues in the CDR3. The CDR3 DNA reads TGTGCCAGCAGCCAACGGCCAGATACGCAGTATTTT. Its translation is CASSQRPDTQYF.

This clonotype was picked up a small number of times. The V gene is TRBV4-1, the J gene TRBJ2-1; TRBD1 aligns across 7 bases. Germline lookup yields CDR1 MGHRA and CDR2 YSYEKL. The CDR3 has 18 amino acids. The V and J ends lost 4 bases and 5 bases, in that order; junction bases with no gene match: 17. The CDR3 coding sequence is TGCGCCAGCAGCCGACCGGGGCCCAAGGGTACAGGGGACAATGAGCAGTTCTTC. Translating it yields CASSRPGPKGTGDNEQFF.

This rearrangement joins TRBV7-3 to TRBJ2-1; D not resolved. CDR3 length equals 14 residues. Trimming shortened V by 2 bases and J by 0 bases, and 5 bases separated the two germline ends. Germline lookup yields CDR1 SGHTA and CDR2 FQGTGA. CDR3 nucleotide sequence: TGTGCCAGCAGCTTAGCGACCTCCTACAATGAGCAGTTCTTC. It specifies CASSLATSYNEQFF.

The chain joins TRBV12-3 or TRBV12-4 to TRBJ1-2, with a possible D match to TRBD1 (6 bases). The CDR3 loop spans 14 amino acids. Deletions cut 6 bases from V and 8 bases from J, with 19 bases between. The CDR3 DNA is TGTGCCAGCAGGGCGCAGGGGATTAGCGTGGGCTACACCTTC. Its protein is CASRAQGISVGYTF.

The chain links TRBV12-3 or TRBV12-4 to TRBJ1-4; D ambiguous. V was cut by 1 base and J by 4 bases, with 7 bases left in between. This CDR3 is built from 14 residues. In nucleotides, the CDR3 is TGTGCCAGCAGTTTAGATAGCCTTAATGAAAAACTGTTTTTT. Protein: CASSLDSLNEKLFF.

The table lists this clonotype with a few counts. The V gene is TRBV20-1, the J gene TRBJ2-1; 12 bases line up with TRBD2. There are 15 residues in the CDR3. Germline CDR1 and CDR2: DFQATT and SNEGSKA (reference sequence). The V gene end was trimmed by 2 bases and the J gene end by 4 bases; junction bases not matched to a gene: 3. The CDR3 sequence is CSARQLAGGYNEQFF. CDR3 sequence (DNA): TGCAGTGCTAGACAACTAGCGGGGGGATACAATGAGCAGTTCTTC.

This clonotype was found once. V usage is TRBV4-1 and J usage is TRBJ2-1; 10 bases fit TRBD2. CDR3 length equals 17 residues. V lost 1 base and J lost 6; bases outside the gene matches: 9. Germline V gene data show CDR1 as MGHRA and CDR2 as YSYEKL. The CDR3 bases are TGCGCCAGCAGCCAAGCCCCCGGGGCTAGCGGGAGCAATGAGCAGTTCTTC. It codes for CASSQAPGASGSNEQFF.

This clonotype was seen more than once but under ten times. The chain uses TRBV20-1 and TRBJ2-3; 11 nucleotides match TRBD2. The V segment lost 0 bases and the J segment 7 bases; nucleotides outside the gene matches: 6. The CDR3 is 15 residues long. The germline gives CDR1 DFQATT, CDR2 SNEGSKA (reference sequence). The CDR3: CSARDSGRAVNTQYF. The CDR3 DNA is TGCAGTGCTAGAGATAGCGGGAGGGCGGTGAATACGCAGTATTTT.

The V gene is TRBV4-2, the J gene TRBJ2-7, with 13 bases identical to TRBD2. J was trimmed by 2 bases and V by 4 bases; bases with no gene match: 5. This CDR3 spans 16 amino acids. Germline V gene sequence: CDR1 LGHNA, CDR2 YNFKEQ. CDR3 residues: CASSLTSGGTPYEQYF. The CDR3, as DNA: TGTGCCAGCAGCCTGACTAGCGGGGGGACACCCTACGAGCAGTACTTC.

The rearrangement links TRBV6-2 or TRBV6-3 to TRBJ1-3; D gene ambiguous. Between the trimmed V and J ends, which lost 8 bases and 0 bases, there was a span of 8 bases. There are 13 residues in the CDR3. The V gene's germline CDR1 is MNHEY and CDR2 SVGEGT. In nucleotides, the CDR3 is TGTGCCAGCGCGGCACCCTCTGGAAACACCATATATTTT. Translated, it gives CASAAPSGNTIYF.

CDR3 residues: CASRLERNQPQHF. The CDR3 nucleotides read TGCGCCAGTCGGCTCGAGCGCAATCAGCCCCAGCATTTT. The chain is built from TRBV5-1 and TRBJ1-5; D gene ambiguous. Germline V gives CDR1 SGHRS, CDR2 YFSETQ. V lost 8 bases and J 2 bases, leaving 11 bases between the germline ends. The CDR3 sequence is 13 residues long.

The sample holds a few counts of this clonotype. The chain joins TRBV7-8 to TRBJ1-6, with D unclear. V lost 5 bases, J lost 7 bases, and 12 bases lay in between. CDR3 size: 14 residues. The germline V gene has CDR1 SGHVS and CDR2 FQNEAQ. The DNA of the CDR3 is TGTGCCAGCAGCCGCCTCAGTACGAATTCACCCCTCCACTTT. Translation: CASSRLSTNSPLHF.

This clonotype turned up a few times. The chain uses TRBV7-2 and TRBJ2-7; D perhaps matches TRBD2 (5 bases). Germline V gives CDR1 SGHTA, CDR2 FQGNSA. The ends were cut back, 1 base at V and 2 bases at J, with 12 bases in the middle. The CDR3 extends over 15 amino acids. Here the CDR3 reads CASSLVGVSPYEQYF. CDR3 sequence (DNA): TGTGCCAGCAGCTTAGTGGGAGTATCCCCCTACGAGCAGTACTTC.

Only a few counts were recorded for this clonotype. The J gene is TRBJ1-2, the V gene TRBV6-1, with D possibly matching TRBD1 (6 bases). The germline CDR1 and CDR2 sequences are MNHNS and SASEGT. The CDR3 covers 18 residues. V lost 6 bases and J lost 0, with 23 bases in between. CDR3 amino acids: CASSSPPGRGGSNYGYTF. CDR3 DNA: TGTGCCAGCAGCTCCCCACCGGGCAGGGGAGGATCTAACTATGGCTACACCTTC.

This clonotype was seen only a few times. This sequence joins TRBV6-1 and TRBJ2-3; TRBD2 might be the D (6 bases). V lost 5 bases to trimming and J lost 1 base, with 10 bases between them. The germline gives CDR1 MNHNS, CDR2 SASEGT. This CDR3 contains 14 residues. CDR3 DNA: TGTGCCAGCAGTCGGGGGAGGCGCACAGATACGCAGTATTTT. Translating it yields CASSRGRRTDTQYF.

This clonotype was seen only a few times. V is TRBV20-1 and J is TRBJ1-1, with 8 positions matching TRBD1. Germline V gives CDR1 DFQATT, CDR2 SNEGSKA (reference sequence). J lost 0 bases, V lost 3 bases, and 21 bases had no gene match. CDR3 length: 20 amino acids. The CDR3 DNA is TGCAGTGCTAGGTCCGTGCGAGGAGACAGGGGCGGTGGGGTGAACACTGAAGCTTTCTTT. This gives the protein CSARSVRGDRGGGVNTEAFF.

This clonotype was detected only a few times. The V gene is TRBV28, the J gene TRBJ1-1; possibly TRBD1 for D (6 bases). Per the germline V gene, CDR1 is MDHEN and CDR2 is SYDVKM. V was clipped by 5 bases and J by 1 base, with 11 bases between them. CDR3 size: 14 residues. The CDR3 DNA is TGTGCCAGCAGTCAACGGACAGCGAACACTGAAGCTTTCTTT. Amino acid sequence: CASSQRTANTEAFF.

This clonotype was counted many times. The V call is TRBV20-1, the J call TRBJ1-2; D remains unclear. The germline V gene has CDR1 DFQATT and CDR2 SNEGSKA (reference sequence). Trimming shortened V by 6 bases and J by 0 bases, and 20 bases separated the two germline ends. There are 16 residues in the CDR3. The DNA of the CDR3 is TGCAGTGCAAGTCCCCTGGACTTATCAGCTAACTATGGCTACACCTTC. Its translation is CSASPLDLSANYGYTF.

There are a few counts of this clonotype. J is TRBJ2-7 and V is TRBV20-1, with D possibly TRBD2 on 5 matching bases. The CDR3 spans 17 residues. Germline V gene lookup returns CDR1 DFQATT and CDR2 SNEGSKA (reference sequence). V was shortened by 7 bases and J by 0 bases, with 25 bases between the two germline ends. CDR3 sequence reads: CSGSRPNRGEFSYEQYF. For the CDR3, the DNA is TGCAGTGGCTCACGTCCAAATCGGGGTGAATTCTCCTACGAGCAGTACTTC.

At least ten counts were recorded for this clonotype. The V gene is TRBV6-5, the J gene TRBJ1-4; D unclear. The germline CDR1 and CDR2 sequences are MNHEY and SVGAGI. The CDR3 extends over 15 amino acids. V was shortened by 2 bases and J by 8 bases, with 15 bases between the two germline ends. CDR3 DNA sequence: TGTGCCAGCAGTTACACCCTGACGGCGGGGGAAAAACTGTTTTTT. Residues: CASSYTLTAGEKLFF.

This clonotype was seen only a few times. The CDR3 DNA reads TGCGCCAGCAGCGCGGGGAGCTCTGGGGCCAACGTCCTGACTTTC. As protein: CASSAGSSGANVLTF. V and J are TRBV5-1 and TRBJ2-6; tentatively, D is TRBD2 (6 bases). Germline CDR1 and CDR2: SGHRS and YFSETQ. Trimming removed 4 bases at V and 0 bases at J, with 8 bases between. The CDR3 is 15 residues long.

This clonotype was counted ten times or more. CDR3 nucleotides: TGTGCCAGCAGCTTATATTCGGGTGGAGCGGGGCTGCAAGAGACCCAGTACTTC. This codes for CASSLYSGGAGLQETQYF. J is TRBJ2-5 and V is TRBV11-2, with 7 bases matching TRBD2. CDR1 and CDR2 from the germline V gene are SGHAT and FQNNGV. CDR3 length: 18 residues. V shed 2 bases and J 2 bases; nucleotides not matched to a gene: 14.

This clonotype was seen a few times. The chain couples TRBV28 to TRBJ2-2; D gene uncertain. Germline V gives CDR1 MDHEN, CDR2 SYDVKM. This CDR3 comprises 13 residues. The ends were cut back, 3 bases at V and 5 bases at J, with 7 bases in the middle. The CDR3, as DNA: TGTGCCAGCAGTTTTCAGGTTACCGGGGAGCTGTTTTTT. Amino acid sequence: CASSFQVTGELFF.

V and J are TRBV11-2 and TRBJ1-5, with TRBD1 matching 9 bases. Germline assignment: CDR1 SGHAT and CDR2 FQNNGV. Trimming at V came to 1 base and at J to 6 bases, leaving 13 bases not matched to a gene. The CDR3 extends over 18 amino acids. The CDR3 nucleotides read TGTGCCAGCAGCTTAGTGGGACAGGGTCCGGGGAAGGCTCAGCCCCAGCATTTT. Its translation is CASSLVGQGPGKAQPQHF.

The rearrangement uses TRBV5-6 and TRBJ1-1, with D possibly being TRBD1 (6 bases). The length of the CDR3 is 15 residues. V was trimmed by 1 base and J by 1 base, leaving 11 bases between them. Germline lookup yields CDR1 SGHDT and CDR2 YYEEEE. The CDR3 nucleotides are TGTGCCAGCAGCTTGCCAGGGGCCAAGAACACTGAAGCTTTCTTT. Translated, it gives CASSLPGAKNTEAFF.